One and the same sample provided the 18 T cell receptor beta chains below, sequenced in a study of T cells in pancreatic ductal adenocarcinoma. No neoadjuvant therapy was given to the selected pancreatic ductal adenocarcinoma patients before their surgery. Sequenced by immunoSEQ multiplex PCR; TCRdb stores in-frame clones only, minus some. The sample shows 100,000 or so clones, roughly 96% of them seen only once. The sequenced sample consisted of PBMCs. The receptors were gathered from a human donor with pancreatic ductal adenocarcinoma.

The CDR3 here is CASSLEGQGGQPQHF. CDR3 nucleotide sequence: TGCGCCAGCAGCTTGGAAGGACAGGGTGGACAGCCCCAGCATTTT. The chain carries TRBV5-1 and TRBJ1-5; TRBD1 aligns across 8 bases. This CDR3 spans 15 amino acids. CDR1 SGHRS and CDR2 YFSETQ come from the germline V gene. V dropped 0 bases and J dropped 7; count of bases not matched to a gene: 6.

This sequence joins TRBV11-2 and TRBJ2-2; D not resolved. The CDR3 length is 15 residues. The V gene lost 1 base and the J gene lost 4 bases, with 10 bases spanning the gap. Looked up from germline, CDR1 is SGHAT and CDR2 is FQNNGV. The CDR3 nucleotides are TGTGCCAGCAGCTTAGGGCCAGAGGCCACCGGGGAGCTGTTTTTT. Protein: CASSLGPEATGELFF.

The chain is built from TRBV14 and TRBJ2-7; D may be TRBD2 (5 bases). Trimming took 6 bases from V and 4 from J, leaving 16 bases between them. Per germline, CDR1 SGHDN and CDR2 FVKESK. The CDR3 extends over 14 amino acids. CDR3 loop: CASRAAEPFYEQYF. DNA for the CDR3: TGTGCCAGCAGAGCAGCGGAGCCCTTTTACGAGCAGTACTTC.

The chain combines TRBV4-2 with TRBJ2-7; TRBD1 agrees at 11 bases. The V and J ends lost 5 bases and 3 bases, in that order; junction bases with no gene match: 9. This CDR3 comprises 16 residues. Germline V gene lookup returns CDR1 LGHNA and CDR2 YNFKEQ. The CDR3 sequence is CASSWVDRGRLYEQYF. Written as DNA, the CDR3 is TGTGCCAGCAGCTGGGTGGACAGGGGGCGCCTCTACGAGCAGTACTTC.

This chain uses TRBV5-1 with TRBJ2-3, with a weak D call TRBD2 (6 bases). V gave up 0 bases and J gave up 1 base, with 6 bases separating them. This CDR3 comprises 14 residues. Germline loops: CDR1 SGHRS, CDR2 YFSETQ. In DNA form, the CDR3 reads TGCGCCAGCAGCTTGGGGGAGGGCACAGATACGCAGTATTTT. It yields the protein CASSLGEGTDTQYF.

The chain joins TRBV4-2 to TRBJ2-3; 8 nucleotides agree with TRBD2. The germline CDR1 and CDR2 sequences are LGHNA and YNFKEQ. V trimming: 3 bases; J trimming: 2 bases; junction bases outside the gene matches: 16. The CDR3 is 19 amino acids. CDR3 nucleotides: TGTGCCAGCAGCCAGGACCCGAGACTAGCGACCCACTCCACAGATACGCAGTATTTT. Translation: CASSQDPRLATHSTDTQYF.

The V call is TRBV4-2, the J call TRBJ2-1, with D perhaps TRBD2 (6 bases). The CDR3 covers 18 residues. Germline lookup yields CDR1 LGHNA and CDR2 YNFKEQ. The V end was cut by 0 bases, the J end by 6 bases, with 21 bases between. CDR3 bases: TGTGCCAGCAGCCAAGATTACTCTTCGGGAGCTATGGGCAATGAGCAGTTCTTC. This gives the protein CASSQDYSSGAMGNEQFF.

The rearrangement uses TRBV7-2 and TRBJ2-5, with D perhaps matching TRBD2 (5 bases). In germline, CDR1 is SGHTA, CDR2 FQGNSA. Trimming left V 5 bases short and J 3 bases short, with 13 bases between. The CDR3 totals 14 residues. The CDR3 sequence: CASSTGDSKETQYF. CDR3 coding DNA: TGTGCCAGCAGCACCGGGGATAGTAAAGAGACCCAGTACTTC.

This chain links TRBV4-3 with TRBJ2-7; maybe TRBD1 (6 bases). Germline CDR1 is LGHNA and CDR2 is YSLEER. CDR3 size: 16 residues. V was pared by 0 bases and J by 0 bases, with 12 bases between. CDR3 in amino acids: CASSQDWGQSSYEQYF. The CDR3 nucleotides are TGCGCCAGCAGCCAAGATTGGGGACAAAGCTCCTACGAGCAGTACTTC.

This chain uses TRBV6-1 with TRBJ2-7; D might be TRBD2 (6 bases). V gave up 4 bases and J gave up 3 bases, with 16 bases separating them. CDR3 size: 15 residues. Germline CDR1 and CDR2: MNHNS and SASEGT. For the CDR3, the DNA is TGTGCCAGCAGTGGGGCCCTAGTGGGAGGCTACGAGCAGTACTTC. Translating gives CASSGALVGGYEQYF.

The CDR3 nucleotides are TGTGCCAGCAGCCCCCTTGCGGCCGATGGCTACACCTTC. It translates to CASSPLAADGYTF. The chain joins TRBV6-5 to TRBJ1-2; the D is unclear. The CDR3 runs to 13 residues. Looked up from germline, CDR1 is MNHEY and CDR2 is SVGAGI. V lost 6 bases to trimming and J lost 6 bases, with 14 bases between them.

The chain is built from TRBV6-1 and TRBJ2-7; the D gene is possibly TRBD1 (6 bases). V lost 10 bases and J 7 bases, leaving 23 bases between the germline ends. Germline V gene lookup returns CDR1 MNHNS and CDR2 SASEGT. This CDR3 is 14 amino acids long. The CDR3 spells CATLSGVPRREQYF. The CDR3, as DNA: TGTGCCACACTCTCAGGGGTCCCTCGGAGGGAGCAGTACTTC.

The chain has TRBV20-1 and TRBJ1-2; D ambiguous. V shed 3 bases and J shed 8 bases, with 10 bases lying between them. The CDR3 spans 11 residues. Germline loops: CDR1 DFQATT, CDR2 SNEGSKA (reference sequence). The CDR3 sequence: CSASRGWGYTF. The DNA of the CDR3 is TGCAGTGCTAGTCGGGGATGGGGCTACACCTTC.

This chain links TRBV5-6 with TRBJ2-2, with 7 positions matching TRBD1. The J segment lost 5 bases and the V segment lost 7 bases, leaving 5 bases of the junction unmatched. This CDR3 has 13 residues. Germline lookup yields CDR1 SGHDT and CDR2 YYEEEE. The CDR3 nucleotides are TGTGCCAGCGGGTTACAGGGGACCGGGGAGCTGTTTTTT. Translation gives CASGLQGTGELFF. Full variable domain (missing parts from reference TRBV5-6 and TRBJ2-2): DAGVTQSPTHLIKTRGQQVTLRCSPKSGHDTVSWYQQALGQGPQFIFQYYEEEERQRGNFPDRFSGHQFPNYSSELNVNALLLGDSALYLCASGLQGTGELFFGEGSRLTVL.

As DNA, the CDR3 is TGTGCCAGCAGAACTCAGGGTTTTGGAGAGACCCAGTACTTC. Translated, it gives CASRTQGFGETQYF. V is TRBV6-1 and J is TRBJ2-5; tentative D call: TRBD1 (5 bases). There are 14 residues in the CDR3. The germline V and J ends were trimmed by 6 bases and 4 bases, with 15 bases remaining between them. Germline assignment: CDR1 MNHNS and CDR2 SASEGT.

V and J are TRBV28 and TRBJ1-2; D is perhaps TRBD1 (6 bases). The CDR3 loop spans 16 amino acids. V lost 6 bases and J 1 base, leaving 18 bases between the germline ends. CDR1 and CDR2 (germline): MDHEN, SYDVKM. The CDR3 spells CASSPRTVRNNYGYTF. CDR3 nucleotides: TGTGCCAGCAGCCCCCGGACAGTTCGGAATAACTATGGCTACACCTTC.

The J gene is TRBJ2-5, the V gene TRBV5-4; TRBD1 matches 8 bases. Germline CDR1 SGHNT, CDR2 YYREEE (reference sequence). The CDR3 totals 15 residues. The V and J ends lost 5 bases and 5 bases, in that order; junction bases with no gene match: 11. The CDR3: CASRAGQGAGETQYF. As DNA, the CDR3 is TGTGCCAGCAGGGCGGGGCAGGGGGCCGGGGAGACCCAGTACTTC.

The table lists this clone with a count of one. The V call is TRBV29-1, the J call TRBJ2-1; TRBD2 agrees at 13 bases. The length of the CDR3 is 14 residues. Germline loops: CDR1 SQVTM, CDR2 ANQGSEA. V trimming: 5 bases; J trimming: 10 bases; junction bases outside the gene matches: 8. This CDR3 is CSVQGGLAGMEQFF. The CDR3 coding sequence is TGCAGCGTTCAGGGGGGACTAGCGGGAATGGAGCAGTTCTTC.